This TCR beta chain was captured in a study of blood T cell repertoires in COVID-19. Study background: The United States, Italy and Spain provided the acute and convalescent COVID-19 samples. PBMCs, B-cell-depleted T cells, or T cells provided the cDNA or gDNA that made up the material.

As processed by the authors: Nucleated cell number was recorded as an estimate derived from reference gene primer amplification. Repertoires were generated with immunoSEQ multiplex PCR, while TCRdb's copy carries only in-frame clones and drops some. Clonal size and the V and J genes are those of that table, whereas D and trimming came from the DNA. The sample shows a few hundred thousand clones, roughly nine tenths of them seen only once. The CDR3 is 13 amino acids. The V end lost 5 bases, the J end lost 3 bases, and 8 bases lay between the germline ends. Germline V gene lookup returns CDR1 MNHEY and CDR2 SVGAGI.

Sequencing was performed on peripheral blood. The chain uses TRBV6-5 and TRBJ1-5, with D possibly matching TRBD1 (6 bases). The TCR comes from a man aged 18 to 29 with active or convalescent COVID-19. CDR3 sequence (DNA): TGTGCCAGCAGTCGGACAGTCAATCAGCCCCAGCATTTT. Protein sequence: CASSRTVNQPQHF.